Presented here are 23 T cell receptor beta chains from one specimen sequenced in a study of T cell responses to AZD1222 COVID-19 vaccine. TCRdb keeps only in-frame clones here, not all; method: immunoSEQ multiplex PCR. The table has around 130,000 clones, around 94% seen once. Sequencing used peripheral blood, obtained on day 0 of AZD1222 vaccination. The source is an adult in good health.

The chain couples TRBV19 to TRBJ1-2; 7 bases are a match to TRBD1. J gave up 2 bases and V 7 bases, and 10 bases lay outside the gene matches. There are 15 residues in the CDR3. Germline lookup yields CDR1 LNHDA and CDR2 SQIVND (reference sequence). CDR3 sequence reads: CASTTGRGSNYGYTF. The CDR3 DNA follows: TGTGCCAGTACGACAGGGCGAGGGTCCAACTATGGCTACACCTTC.

The J gene is TRBJ2-1, the V gene TRBV14, with 7 bases that match TRBD2. The CDR3 extends over 15 amino acids. The junction had 0 bases not matched to a gene; V was cut back by 1 base and J by 0 bases. Germline assignment: CDR1 SGHDN and CDR2 FVKESK. CDR3 in DNA: TGTGCCAGCAGCCAAGGCGGGGGCTCCTACAATGAGCAGTTCTTC. It encodes CASSQGGGSYNEQFF.

The V gene is TRBV9, the J gene TRBJ2-3; 8 bases line up with TRBD2. Germline V gene data show CDR1 as SGDLS and CDR2 as YYNGEE. The V segment lost 1 base and the J segment 2 bases; nucleotides outside the gene matches: 9. The length of the CDR3 is 17 residues. Here the CDR3 reads CASSVKAGVPLTDTQYF. The CDR3 nucleotides are TGTGCCAGCAGCGTAAAAGCGGGAGTCCCTCTCACAGATACGCAGTATTTT. Filled out from reference TRBV9 and TRBJ2-3, the complete variable domain reads DSGVTQTPKHLITATGQRVTLRCSPRSGDLSVYWYQQSLDQGLQFLIQYYNGEERAKGNILERFSAQQFPDLHSELNLSSLELGDSALYFCASSVKAGVPLTDTQYFGPGTRLTVL.

In this sample, this clone turned up once. The chain links TRBV7-9 to TRBJ2-7, with a tentative D call TRBD2 (6 bases). The CDR3 is 14 amino acids. V was cut by 5 bases and J by 5 bases, with 16 bases left in between. Per the germline V gene, CDR1 is SEHNR and CDR2 is FQNEAQ (reference sequence). CDR3 region: CASSRSSVFHEQYF. CDR3 sequence (DNA): TGTGCCAGCAGCCGCTCTAGCGTTTTCCACGAGCAGTACTTC.

J is TRBJ1-2 and V is TRBV6-5, with TRBD1 matching over 11 bases. Germline V CDR1 and CDR2: MNHEY, SVGAGI. With 7 bases clipped from V and 2 bases from J, the junction kept 6 bases outside the gene matches. The CDR3 totals 15 residues. The CDR3 region is CASTPGQGANYGYTF. The CDR3 region has the DNA TGTGCCAGCACCCCCGGACAGGGGGCGAACTATGGCTACACCTTC.

As to this clone: A read error may account for a junction end that differs from germline. The genes are TRBV6-2 or TRBV6-3 and TRBJ1-2; 8 positions agree with TRBD1. CDR3 size: 14 residues. Germline CDR1 is MNHEY and CDR2 is SVGEGT. CDR3: CATSGRTGLDGYTF. In DNA, the CDR3 is TGTGCCACCAGTGGGAGGACAGGGTTGGATGGCTACACCTTC.

This sequence joins TRBV5-1 and TRBJ2-7, with 10 positions matching TRBD1. CDR1 SGHRS and CDR2 YFSETQ come from the germline V gene. The V and J ends lost 1 base and 2 bases, in that order; junction bases with no gene match: 6. The CDR3 has 16 amino acids. The CDR3 protein is CASSLHPGQGTYEQYF. CDR3 DNA: TGCGCCAGCAGCTTGCACCCGGGACAGGGGACCTACGAGCAGTACTTC.

This sequence joins TRBV19 and TRBJ1-5, with 8 nucleotides matching TRBD1. V gave up 6 bases and J gave up 7 bases; unmatched junction bases: 8. The CDR3 runs 14 residues. In germline, CDR1 is LNHDA, CDR2 SQIVND (reference sequence). For the CDR3, the DNA is TGTGCCAGTAGCCGACAGGGGTCTAGACAGCCCCAGCATTTT. This sequence encodes CASSRQGSRQPQHF.

This clone is a singleton in its sample. The rearrangement uses TRBV6-1 and TRBJ2-7; 7 positions match TRBD1. The CDR3 length is 14 residues. Germline CDR1 and CDR2: MNHNS and SASEGT. After removal of 3 bases from V and 3 bases from J, the junction contained 5 bases not matched to a gene. CDR3 DNA sequence: TGTGCCAGCAGTGAGGACAGGTCCTTCTACGAGCAGTACTTC. Amino acid sequence: CASSEDRSFYEQYF.

The chain is built from TRBV14 and TRBJ2-7; D perhaps matches TRBD2 (5 bases). CDR1 and CDR2 (germline): SGHDN, FVKESK. The CDR3 has 13 amino acids. V was trimmed by 0 bases and J by 4 bases, leaving 7 bases between them. The CDR3 region is CASSQDSGYEQYF. The CDR3 DNA follows: TGTGCCAGCAGCCAAGATTCGGGGTACGAGCAGTACTTC.

The chain carries TRBV7-3 and TRBJ2-3; TRBD2 aligns across 11 bases. Germline V lookup: CDR1 SGHTA, CDR2 FQGTGA. V was clipped by 2 bases and J by 4 bases; unmatched bases: 5. The CDR3 extends over 16 amino acids. The CDR3: CASSLLAGGRADTQYF. As DNA, the CDR3 is TGTGCCAGCAGCTTATTAGCGGGAGGGCGCGCAGATACGCAGTATTTT.

The V gene is TRBV15, the J gene TRBJ2-7; 9 nucleotides align to TRBD2. The CDR3 spans 15 residues. CDR1 and CDR2 from the germline V gene are LNHNV and YYDKDF (reference sequence). V was pared by 5 bases and J by 4 bases, with 9 bases of the junction left unmatched. The CDR3: CATSPWGTSSYEQYF. The CDR3 coding sequence is TGTGCCACCAGCCCCTGGGGGACTAGCTCTTACGAGCAGTACTTC.

This clone appeared once. The chain combines TRBV7-9 with TRBJ1-5; D gene unclear. The CDR3 totals 17 residues. Germline assignment: CDR1 SEHNR and CDR2 FQNEAQ (reference sequence). V was shortened by 5 bases and J by 2 bases, with 19 bases between the two germline ends. The CDR3: CASSQAGTREGNQPQHF. The CDR3 DNA sequence: TGTGCCAGCAGCCAGGCCGGAACCCGGGAGGGCAATCAGCCCCAGCATTTT.

V and J are TRBV6-5 and TRBJ1-1; TRBD1 agrees at 7 bases. This CDR3 has 15 residues. The germline V gene has CDR1 MNHEY and CDR2 SVGAGI. Losses at the gene ends were 8 bases for V and 3 bases for J; bases not matched to a gene: 12. The CDR3 protein is CASVRDRGLDTEAFF. DNA for the CDR3: TGTGCCAGCGTCCGGGACAGAGGATTAGACACTGAAGCTTTCTTT.

The chain joins TRBV21-1 to TRBJ1-2. TRBV21-1 is labeled a pseudogene. This CDR3 spans 19 amino acids. The CDR3 protein is CASSLLEGQPGTYPPGYTF. The CDR3 DNA sequence: TGTGCCAGCAGCCTTCTAGAAGGCCAACCCGGGACGTACCCTCCGGGCTACACCTTC.

This sequence joins TRBV5-1 and TRBJ2-1, with 10 bases fitting TRBD2. The CDR3 sequence is 19 residues long. V lost 0 bases, J lost 2 bases, and 11 bases stayed unmatched. Germline values: CDR1 SGHRS, CDR2 YFSETQ. This CDR3 reads CASSLGASGREVAYNEQFF. Written as DNA, the CDR3 is TGCGCCAGCAGCTTGGGAGCTAGCGGGAGAGAGGTCGCCTACAATGAGCAGTTCTTC.

The rearrangement joins TRBV2 to TRBJ1-2; D unclear. Trimming took off 7 bases at V and 4 bases at J, with 7 bases between the two ends. The CDR3 has 11 residues. Germline-derived CDR1 and CDR2 are SNHLY and FYNNEI. The CDR3 DNA reads TGTGCCAGCACGCTATCCTATGGCTACACCTTC. Translating it yields CASTLSYGYTF.

Here the CDR3 DNA reads TGCGCCAGCAGCCAGTTCTTAGCCAAAAACATTCAGTACTTC. It yields the protein CASSQFLAKNIQYF. V usage is TRBV4-1 and J usage is TRBJ2-4; no clear D gene. V gave up 3 bases and J gave up 0 bases, with 6 bases separating them. The germline gives CDR1 MGHRA, CDR2 YSYEKL. CDR3 length: 14 amino acids.

The chain carries TRBV6-6 and TRBJ1-2; D call uncertain. CDR3 size: 11 residues. Per germline, CDR1 MNHNY and CDR2 SVGAGI (reference sequence). The germline V and J ends were trimmed by 5 bases and 6 bases, with 7 bases remaining between them. CDR3 bases: TGTGCCAGCAGTGAACGGAATGGCTACACCTTC. Translation gives CASSERNGYTF.

The CDR3 DNA is TGTGCCAGCAGCCTAGCTAGCGGGTCTTACAATGAGCAGTTCTTC. It is translated as CASSLASGSYNEQFF. The rearrangement uses TRBV6-2 or TRBV6-3 and TRBJ2-1, with 8 bases aligning to TRBD2. From germline, CDR1 is MNHEY and CDR2 SVGEGT. V was clipped by 6 bases and J by 4 bases; unmatched bases: 8. The CDR3 contains 15 residues.

The chain carries TRBV11-2 and TRBJ2-6; tentative D call: TRBD2 (5 bases). Germline CDR1 is SGHAT and CDR2 is FQNNGV. With 5 bases removed from V and 0 bases from J, the gap between germline ends came to 17 bases. There are 18 residues in the CDR3. CDR3 sequence (DNA): TGTGCCAGCAGCCCCCTTAGGAGTCTAGCCTCTGGGGCCAACGTCCTGACTTTC. This translates into CASSPLRSLASGANVLTF.

A few counts support this clone. This chain uses TRBV30 with TRBJ2-1; TRBD2 agrees at 9 bases. Germline lookup yields CDR1 GTSNPN and CDR2 SVGIG (reference sequence). This CDR3 comprises 15 residues. The trim removed 5 bases at V and 7 bases at J, leaving 12 bases unmatched. The CDR3 region is CAWGRSGGRANEQFF. The CDR3 DNA is TGTGCCTGGGGGAGATCGGGCGGGAGGGCGAATGAGCAGTTCTTC.

J is TRBJ2-7 and V is TRBV10-3; D ambiguous. Germline V CDR1 and CDR2: ENHRY, SYGVKD. This CDR3 spans 13 amino acids. The V end lost 6 bases, the J end lost 0 bases, and 9 bases lay between the germline ends. In DNA form, the CDR3 reads TGTGCCATCAGGCAGGAGAGCTCCTACGAGCAGTACTTC. This sequence encodes CAIRQESSYEQYF.